One and the same sample provided the 10 T cell receptor beta chains below, sequenced in a study of CD8 T cells in ankylosing spondylitis. Study-wide points: Among TCR beta sequences, a motif of under ten highly homologous variants appeared characteristic of ankylosing spondylitis blood.

For these TCRs, the target antigens are not known. TCRdb re-called the 5' RACE reads through MiXCR, storing one row per CDR3 protein. Of approximately 520,000 distinct CDR3 sequences listed, less than 6% are singletons. Sequencing used blood, either unsorted or a sorted T cell fraction (not recorded which). Receptor source: a male donor with ankylosing spondylitis.

This clonotype was detected many times. V and J are TRBV4-2 and TRBJ2-3; D is unresolved. Trimming pared 0 bases from V and 6 bases from J, leaving 13 bases between. The CDR3 totals 15 residues. Germline values: CDR1 LGHNA, CDR2 YNFKEQ. The CDR3 region has the DNA TGTGCCAGCAGCCAAGATCGCCTGCCTATGGATACGCAGTATTTT. It encodes CASSQDRLPMDTQYF.

V is TRBV2 and J is TRBJ2-3, with TRBD2 matching 10 bases. V was clipped by 10 bases and J by 6 bases; unmatched bases: 4. Germline assignment: CDR1 SNHLY and CDR2 FYNNEI. The CDR3 length is 12 residues. The CDR3 reads CATSGRADTQYF. In DNA, the CDR3 is TGTGCCACGAGCGGGAGGGCGGATACGCAGTATTTT.

This clonotype has at least ten counts. This chain connects TRBV15 to TRBJ1-4; D gene unclear. The CDR3 totals 16 residues. Germline V gives CDR1 LNHNV, CDR2 YYDKDF (reference sequence). Trimming left V 2 bases short and J 4 bases short, with 14 bases between. Written as DNA, the CDR3 is TGTGCCACCAGCAGACCGGCGGCACGAAGTAATGAAAAACTGTTTTTT. Protein sequence: CATSRPAARSNEKLFF.

This clonotype was detected only a few times. This chain links TRBV4-2 with TRBJ2-5; possibly TRBD1 for D (6 bases). Germline lookup yields CDR1 LGHNA and CDR2 YNFKEQ. The CDR3 runs to 15 residues. The germline V and J ends were trimmed by 0 bases and 3 bases, with 11 bases remaining between them. CDR3 protein: CASSQDLWTEETQYF. CDR3 nucleotides: TGTGCCAGCAGCCAAGATCTTTGGACAGAAGAGACCCAGTACTTC.

This clonotype was observed many times. This chain joins TRBV28 and TRBJ2-1; perhaps TRBD1 as D (7 bases). CDR3 length: 14 amino acids. Germline CDR1 reads MDHEN; CDR2 reads SYDVKM. V gave up 6 bases and J gave up 7 bases, with 16 bases separating them. CDR3 residues: CASRPSTGRNEQFF. As DNA, the CDR3 is TGTGCCAGCAGGCCCTCGACAGGGAGGAATGAGCAGTTCTTC.

This clonotype was detected ten times or more. V is TRBV24-1 and J is TRBJ2-2, with TRBD1 as a possible D gene (6 bases). Germline loops: CDR1 KGHDR, CDR2 SFDVKD. This CDR3 has 13 amino acids. V was pared by 11 bases and J by 5 bases, with 14 bases between. The CDR3 DNA reads TGTGCCATATGTCGGACAGAGACCGGGGAGCTGTTTTTT. This gives the protein CAICRTETGELFF.

This clonotype was counted ten times or more. The J gene is TRBJ1-3, the V gene TRBV11-2; no definite D call. From germline, CDR1 is SGHAT and CDR2 FQNNGV. V lost 1 base and J 0 bases, leaving 7 bases between the germline ends. This CDR3 spans 15 amino acids. This CDR3 reads CASSLVVNSGNTIYF. CDR3 nucleotide sequence: TGTGCCAGCAGCTTAGTGGTCAACTCTGGAAACACCATATATTTT.

The genes are TRBV7-9 and TRBJ2-5; maybe TRBD2 (6 bases). Trimming cost V 9 bases and J 2 bases, with 16 bases left between them. Germline CDR1 reads SEHNR; CDR2 reads FQNEAQ (reference sequence). The CDR3 is 14 residues long. This CDR3 is CARARGAGQETQYF. DNA of the CDR3: TGTGCCAGGGCCCGCGGGGCAGGGCAAGAGACCCAGTACTTC.

This clonotype was counted a few times. J is TRBJ2-7 and V is TRBV7-8; 9 bases map to TRBD1. Unmatched junction bases numbered 6, after V lost 3 bases and J lost 3 bases. Looked up from germline, CDR1 is SGHVS and CDR2 is FQNEAQ. This CDR3 comprises 15 residues. CDR3 in DNA: TGTGCCAGCAGCTTTACAGGGGGCCAATACTACGAGCAGTACTTC. This sequence encodes CASSFTGGQYYEQYF.

Ten or more counts support this clonotype. This chain joins TRBV7-9 and TRBJ1-1, with 10 bases lining up with TRBD1. The CDR3 contains 15 residues. Looked up from germline, CDR1 is SEHNR and CDR2 is FQNEAQ (reference sequence). The ends lost 4 bases at V and 4 bases at J; junction bases unmatched: 6. The CDR3: CASSSTRTGGTEAFF. The DNA for the CDR3 is TGTGCCAGCAGCTCCACCCGGACAGGGGGCACTGAAGCTTTCTTT. Complete variable domain (other parts from reference TRBV7-9 and TRBJ1-1): DTGVSQNPRHKITKRGQNVTFRCDPISEHNRLYWYRQTLGQGPEFLTYFQNEAQLEKSRLLSDRFSAERPKGSFSTLEIQRTEQGDSAMYLCASSSTRTGGTEAFFGQGTRLTVV.